This T cell receptor (beta chain) was observed in a study of regulatory and conventional T cells in RAG deficiency. Study-wide results and caveats: In Omenn syndrome, Treg and Tconv repertoires overlapped >80%. Compared with controls, unique Treg TCR beta sequences dropped about 97-fold in Omenn syndrome and CID/AS.

Only in-frame clones appear in the TCRdb table, and some are missing; sequencing was by immunoSEQ multiplex PCR. The top ten hold over 1% of the sample, which has some 21,000 clones, nearly 96% seen once. A note on this clone: What it binds is unknown.

Genomic DNA came from blood conventional CD4+ T cells gated CD25-low CD127-high. V lost 0 bases, J lost 3 bases, and 5 bases stayed unmatched. This CDR3 is 16 amino acids long. This sample was shared with a second study, whose subject was regulatory T cells. According to that study: Amplification used 52 TRBV primers and 13 TRBJ primers.

Sequencing was carried out using CD25- CD4+ T cells sorted from blood. The receptor's source is a human donor in good health. The genes are TRBV5-7 and TRBJ1-5; the match to TRBD1 covers 8 bases. TRBV5-7 falls under the ORF class, with uncertain function. The CDR3 DNA reads TGTGCCAGCAGCTTGGGGGACAGGCGATACAATCAGCCCCAGCATTTT. This codes for CASSLGDRRYNQPQHF.